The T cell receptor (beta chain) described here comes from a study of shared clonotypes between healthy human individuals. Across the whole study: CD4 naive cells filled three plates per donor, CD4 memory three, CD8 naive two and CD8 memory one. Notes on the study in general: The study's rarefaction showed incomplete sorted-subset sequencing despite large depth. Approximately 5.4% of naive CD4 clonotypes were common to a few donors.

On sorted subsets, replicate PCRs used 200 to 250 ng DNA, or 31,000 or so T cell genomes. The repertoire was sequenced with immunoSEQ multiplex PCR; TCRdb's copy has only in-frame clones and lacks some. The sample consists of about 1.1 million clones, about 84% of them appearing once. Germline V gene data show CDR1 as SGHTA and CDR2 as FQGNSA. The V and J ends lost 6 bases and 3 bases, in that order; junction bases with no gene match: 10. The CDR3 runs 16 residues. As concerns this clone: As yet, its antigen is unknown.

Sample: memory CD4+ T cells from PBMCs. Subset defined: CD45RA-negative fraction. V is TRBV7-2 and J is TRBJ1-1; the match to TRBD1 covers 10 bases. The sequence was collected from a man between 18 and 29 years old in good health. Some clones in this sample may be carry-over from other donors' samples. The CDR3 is CASRPTPGTGDTEAFF. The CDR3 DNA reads TGTGCCAGCAGACCAACCCCCGGGACAGGGGACACTGAAGCTTTCTTT.